The rows below give T cell receptor beta chains drawn from one sample of a study of blood T cells in healthy people across ages. Each CDR3 protein is one row after TCRdb ran MiXCR on the 5' RACE reads. The profile shows more than 650,000 distinct CDR3 sequences, 50% to 65% of them singletons. Sequenced sample: blood. The receptors originated from a man aged 80 or over in good health. Both conserved end residues are part of each CDR3. A D gene is named only where the DNA matches it firmly. Expanded clones get a size class; other rows say once, few or many, or leave the size out.

clone size	V gene	J gene	D gene	CDR3 protein	CDR3 DNA
NA	TRBV6-5	TRBJ1-1	NA	CASMGVGTEAFF	TGTGCCAGCATGGGGGTAGGCACTGAAGCTTTCTTT
NA	TRBV29-1	TRBJ1-2	NA	CSVERRDGSGYTF	TGCAGCGTTGAACGCAGGGACGGGAGCGGCTACACCTTC
many	TRBV24-1	TRBJ1-2	NA	CATSDPRNYGYTF	TGTGCCACCAGTGACCCGCGGAACTATGGCTACACCTTC
NA	TRBV3-1	TRBJ1-2	NA	CASNTPGTYGYTF	TGTGCCAGCAACACACCGGGAACCTATGGCTACACCTTC
NA	TRBV7-2	TRBJ2-3	NA	CASSATSGGHRYAYF	TGTGCCAGCAGCGCGACTAGTGGGGGGCACAGATACGCGTATTTT
NA	TRBV5-1	TRBJ2-7	NA	CASSLAGSLGEQYF	TGCGCCAGCAGCTTGGCCGGGTCGCTAGGGGAGCAGTACTTC
few	TRBV7-2	TRBJ2-5	NA	CASSRGLVETQYF	TGTGCCAGCAGCAGAGGGCTAGTTGAGACCCAGTACTTC
NA	TRBV29-1	TRBJ2-1	TRBD2	CSVDKSGAVEQFF	TGCAGCGTTGATAAAAGCGGGGCGGTTGAGCAGTTCTTC
few	TRBV2	TRBJ2-1	NA	CASKRDSLGDEQFF	TGTGCCTCGAAAAGGGACTCCCTGGGGGATGAGCAGTTCTTC
few	TRBV4-2	TRBJ2-7	NA	CASSPLGSTFTYEQYF	TGTGCCAGCAGCCCCCTGGGCTCCACATTCACCTACGAGCAGTACTTC
NA	TRBV20-1	TRBJ2-1	TRBD1	CSAPRDRGHNEQFF	TGCAGTGCTCCCCGGGACAGGGGGCACAATGAGCAGTTCTTC
NA	TRBV13	TRBJ2-7	TRBD2	CASRQGLARDLDEQYF	TGTGCCAGCAGACAGGGACTAGCTCGGGATTTGGATGAGCAGTACTTC
NA	TRBV7-2	TRBJ2-3	TRBD2	CASKGGLARDTQYF	TGTGCCAGCAAGGGGGGACTAGCGAGAGATACGCAGTATTTT
NA	TRBV10-3	TRBJ2-7	TRBD2	CAIKSASGGYEQYF	TGTGCCATCAAATCGGCTAGCGGGGGCTACGAGCAGTACTTC
NA	TRBV7-9	TRBJ2-7	TRBD2	CASSWTSGVSYEQYF	TGTGCCAGCAGCTGGACTAGCGGGGTTTCCTACGAGCAGTACTTC
NA	TRBV18	TRBJ1-2	TRBD1	CASSSSDRGSSYTF	TGTGCCAGCTCATCGTCGGACAGGGGCTCCAGCTACACCTTC
NA	TRBV7-2	TRBJ1-4	NA	CASSSTSGISYF	TGTGCCAGCAGCTCTACTAGCGGGATATCGTATTTT
NA	TRBV6-6	TRBJ2-7	NA	CASRNRDPYEQYF	TGTGCCAGCAGAAACAGGGATCCCTACGAGCAGTACTTC
few	TRBV6-5	TRBJ2-4	NA	CASSRSGSGAKNIQYF	TGTGCCAGCAGTCGCTCGGGGTCTGGAGCCAAAAACATTCAGTACTTC
once	TRBV5-1	TRBJ2-3	NA	CASSWEARGGTDTQYF	TGCGCCAGCAGCTGGGAAGCAAGAGGGGGCACAGATACGCAGTATTTT
many	TRBV3-1	TRBJ2-3	TRBD2	CASSPLAGGTDTQYF	TGTGCCAGCAGTCCCCTAGCGGGAGGGACAGATACGCAGTATTTT
NA	TRBV7-3	TRBJ2-1	TRBD2	CASSGGSGWEQFF	TGTGCCAGTAGTGGCGGGAGTGGTTGGGAGCAGTTCTTC
NA	TRBV7-9	TRBJ1-2	NA	CASSADDYGYTF	TGTGCCAGCAGCGCCGACGACTATGGCTACACCTTC
NA	TRBV28	TRBJ1-5	TRBD1	CASSLWRQGAYQPQHF	TGTGCCAGCAGTTTATGGAGACAGGGGGCTTATCAGCCCCAGCATTTT
once	TRBV7-2	TRBJ1-5	NA	CASSFPPGAQHF	TGTGCCAGCAGCTTCCCGCCAGGGGCCCAGCATTTT
NA	TRBV20-1	TRBJ2-1	NA	CSARHPSRSDEQFF	TGCAGTGCTAGACACCCCTCTAGAAGCGATGAGCAGTTCTTC
once	TRBV18	TRBJ1-5	NA	CASSYDSNQPQHF	TGTGCCAGCTCATACGACAGCAATCAGCCCCAGCATTTT
few	TRBV29-1	TRBJ2-5	NA	CSVRDGQETQYF	TGCAGCGTTCGGGACGGTCAAGAGACCCAGTACTTC
NA	TRBV25-1	TRBJ1-1	NA	CASSIGGLRAFF	TGTGCCAGCAGTATAGGGGGTTTGAGAGCTTTCTTT
NA	TRBV28	TRBJ1-1	NA	CASSLSGRKDTEAFF	TGTGCCAGCAGTTTATCTGGCAGGAAAGACACTGAAGCTTTCTTT
NA	TRBV27	TRBJ2-3	TRBD2	CASPWSGRAGHRYAYF	TGTGCCAGTCCTTGGTCGGGGAGGGCCGGTCACAGATACGCGTATTTT
NA	TRBV9	TRBJ2-3	NA	CASSVGWEADTQYF	TGTGCCAGCAGCGTAGGTTGGGAGGCAGATACACAGTATTTT
NA	TRBV24-1	TRBJ2-7	TRBD1	CATSDGTGNEQYF	TGTGCCACCAGTGACGGGACAGGGAACGAGCAGTACTTC
NA	TRBV27	TRBJ2-5	TRBD1	CASSFAGTGGETQYF	TGTGCCAGCAGTTTCGCCGGGACAGGTGGAGAGACCCAGTACTTC
few	TRBV3-1	TRBJ1-2	NA	CASSQEGAGNYGYTF	TGTGCCAGCAGCCAAGAGGGCGCGGGGAACTATGGCTACACCTTC
few	TRBV29-1	TRBJ2-3	TRBD2	CSVDLAASEHRYAYF	TGCAGCGTTGATCTAGCGGCCTCGGAGCACAGATACGCGTATTTT
few	TRBV4-2	TRBJ1-1	TRBD1	CASSQGDRGTEAFF	TGTGCCAGCAGCCAAGGAGACAGGGGGACTGAAGCTTTCTTT
NA	TRBV7-8	TRBJ2-7	NA	CASSRLGANEQYF	TGTGCCAGCAGCCGACTTGGGGCGAACGAGCAGTACTTC
NA	TRBV28	TRBJ2-7	NA	CASNVGQSQYF	TGTGCCAGCAACGTGGGACAAAGTCAGTACTTC
NA	TRBV3-1	TRBJ1-2	NA	CASSQGPVEGGYTF	TGTGCCAGCAGCCAGGGCCCGGTCGAGGGTGGCTACACCTTC
few	TRBV7-2	TRBJ2-7	TRBD2	CASSRGVGTNSYEQYF	TGTGCCAGCAGCCGCGGTGTGGGGACTAACTCCTACGAGCAGTACTTC